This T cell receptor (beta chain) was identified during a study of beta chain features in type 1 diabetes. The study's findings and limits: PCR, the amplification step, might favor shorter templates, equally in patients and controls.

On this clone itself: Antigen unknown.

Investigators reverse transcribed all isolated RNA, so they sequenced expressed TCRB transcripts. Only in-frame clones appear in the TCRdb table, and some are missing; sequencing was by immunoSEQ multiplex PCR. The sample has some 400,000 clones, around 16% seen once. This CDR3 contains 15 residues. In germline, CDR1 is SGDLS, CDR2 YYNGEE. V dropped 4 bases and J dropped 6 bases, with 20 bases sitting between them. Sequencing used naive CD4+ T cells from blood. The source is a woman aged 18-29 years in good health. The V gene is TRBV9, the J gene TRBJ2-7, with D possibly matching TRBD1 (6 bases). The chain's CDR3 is CASSTRADSPLEQYF. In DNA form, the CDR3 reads TGTGCCAGCAGCACCCGAGCGGACAGCCCGCTCGAGCAGTACTTC.